This T cell receptor (beta chain) emerged from a study of beta chain features in type 1 diabetes. Study-level results: Individuals with type 1 diabetes displayed fewer insertions and more deletions at VDJ junctions.

V was trimmed by 6 bases and J by 7 bases, leaving 10 bases between them. This CDR3 spans 12 amino acids. The germline V gene has CDR1 SNHLY and CDR2 FYNNEI. Every bit of the isolated RNA underwent reverse transcription, so sequencing read expressed TCRB transcripts. This table comes from immunoSEQ multiplex PCR, and its TCRdb copy is limited to in-frame clones, with some not included. The sample records fewer than 550,000 clones, about 10% being singletons. To note about this clone: Its specificity is unknown.

Sequenced input: naive CD4+ T cells from blood. The clonotype comes from a woman aged 18-29 years in good health. The genes are TRBV2 and TRBJ1-5, with D possibly being TRBD1 (5 bases). The CDR3 reads CASRPGTQPQHF. CDR3 nucleotides: TGTGCCAGCAGGCCGGGGACGCAGCCCCAGCATTTT.